These T cell receptor beta chains were read from a single sample in a study of shared clonotypes between healthy human individuals. Profiled with immunoSEQ multiplex PCR; TCRdb holds only in-frame clones, not every one. The table includes some 700,000 clones, 80% to 95% detected once. Sequenced: memory CD8+ T cells from PBMCs. The receptors stem from a man between 18 and 35 years old in good health. Some clones in this sample may be carry-over from other donors' samples. CDR3s include the opening cysteine and the closing phenylalanine or tryptophan. The order of the fields is CDR3 DNA, CDR3 protein, D gene, clone size, V gene, J gene. A D gene is named only where the DNA matches it firmly. Where a row states a size, it is once, few, many or the class of an expanded clone; other rows omit it.

CDR3 DNA: TGTGCCAGCAGCCCACCCCTAGCGACAGGGATTTTAGATACGCAGTATTTT; CDR3 protein: CASSPPLATGILDTQYF; D gene: NA; clone size: NA; V gene: TRBV7-9; J gene: TRBJ2-3
CDR3 DNA: TGTGCCAGCAGCTTAAGTTTCGGGGGGCTCGGCTACGAGCAGTACTTC; CDR3 protein: CASSLSFGGLGYEQYF; D gene: NA; clone size: NA; V gene: TRBV7-9; J gene: TRBJ2-7
CDR3 DNA: TGTGCCAGCGCTGAGAGTGGAATGGGAAACATTCAGTACTTC; CDR3 protein: CASAESGMGNIQYF; D gene: NA; clone size: NA; V gene: TRBV2; J gene: TRBJ2-4
CDR3 DNA: TGTGCCAGCAGCTTAGCCCGGGCTAGCGATCCCTACGAGCAGTACTTC; CDR3 protein: CASSLARASDPYEQYF; D gene: NA; clone size: NA; V gene: TRBV7-2; J gene: TRBJ2-7
CDR3 DNA: TGTGCCAGCAGCAGCGGGAAGGACAGGAAGAATCAGCCCCAGCATTTT; CDR3 protein: CASSSGKDRKNQPQHF; D gene: NA; clone size: NA; V gene: TRBV21-1; J gene: TRBJ1-5
CDR3 DNA: TGCGCCAGCAGGCCGACTAGCGGAGTCGGTCACGAGCAGTACTTC; CDR3 protein: CASRPTSGVGHEQYF; D gene: TRBD2; clone size: once; V gene: TRBV5-1; J gene: TRBJ2-7
CDR3 DNA: TGTGCCAGCAGCTTAATCGGGGGTGGCACTGAAGCTTTCTTT; CDR3 protein: CASSLIGGGTEAFF; D gene: NA; clone size: NA; V gene: TRBV7-8; J gene: TRBJ1-1
CDR3 DNA: TGTGCCAGCAGTCCGGCTAGCGGGAGGGCTTTCTACGAGCAGTACTTC; CDR3 protein: CASSPASGRAFYEQYF; D gene: TRBD2; clone size: NA; V gene: TRBV28; J gene: TRBJ2-7
CDR3 DNA: TGTGCCAGTGGAAGGACAGGGGGCAGTGAGCAGTTCTTC; CDR3 protein: CASGRTGGSEQFF; D gene: TRBD1; clone size: NA; V gene: TRBV19; J gene: TRBJ2-1
CDR3 DNA: TGCGCCAGCAGTCAACCAGGGTCTAGCCAAGATAGCAATCAGCCCCAGCATTTT; CDR3 protein: CASSQPGSSQDSNQPQHF; D gene: NA; clone size: NA; V gene: TRBV23-1; J gene: TRBJ1-5
CDR3 DNA: TGTGCCACCAGCAGAGTCCACAGGAACTCCTACGAGCAGTACTTC; CDR3 protein: CATSRVHRNSYEQYF; D gene: NA; clone size: once; V gene: TRBV15; J gene: TRBJ2-7
CDR3 DNA: TGTGCCAGCAGCTTTACAGGGAGGGAAGAGACCCAGTACTTC; CDR3 protein: CASSFTGREETQYF; D gene: NA; clone size: NA; V gene: TRBV7-9; J gene: TRBJ2-5
CDR3 DNA: TGTGCCAGCAGTTCGGACCTTACTGAAGCTTTCTTT; CDR3 protein: CASSSDLTEAFF; D gene: NA; clone size: NA; V gene: TRBV28; J gene: TRBJ1-1
CDR3 DNA: TGCAGCGTATCAGAATCCTCGTACGAGCAGTACTTC; CDR3 protein: CSVSESSYEQYF; D gene: NA; clone size: once; V gene: TRBV29-1; J gene: TRBJ2-7
CDR3 DNA: TGTGCCAGCAGCGGCGGGACGTTTACTGAAGCTTTCTTT; CDR3 protein: CASSGGTFTEAFF; D gene: NA; clone size: NA; V gene: TRBV7-9; J gene: TRBJ1-1
CDR3 DNA: TGTGCCAGCAGCTTATCTCGCGGGGCGCCCTACAATGAGCAGTTCTTC; CDR3 protein: CASSLSRGAPYNEQFF; D gene: NA; clone size: NA; V gene: TRBV11-2; J gene: TRBJ2-1
CDR3 DNA: TGTGGGAGTAGGCTAGCGGGAGGGGACGAGCAGTACTTC; CDR3 protein: CGSRLAGGDEQYF; D gene: TRBD2; clone size: NA; V gene: TRBV28; J gene: TRBJ2-7
CDR3 DNA: TGTGCCAGCAGCTTACGGCCGACTGAAGCTTTCTTT; CDR3 protein: CASSLRPTEAFF; D gene: NA; clone size: few; V gene: TRBV7-9; J gene: TRBJ1-1
CDR3 DNA: TGTGCCATCAGTGAGTCTGCTCTAGGGGGAACCTACTCTGGCTACACCTTC; CDR3 protein: CAISESALGGTYSGYTF; D gene: NA; clone size: NA; V gene: TRBV10-3; J gene: TRBJ1-2
CDR3 DNA: TGTGCCAGCAGCCTAAGGCCGGGACAGGGGCAAACAGATACGCAGTATTTT; CDR3 protein: CASSLRPGQGQTDTQYF; D gene: TRBD1; clone size: once; V gene: TRBV7-8; J gene: TRBJ2-3
CDR3 DNA: TGTGCCAGCAGCTCGGGACGGAACCGGGGCTATGGCTACACCTTC; CDR3 protein: CASSSGRNRGYGYTF; D gene: NA; clone size: NA; V gene: TRBV13; J gene: TRBJ1-2
CDR3 DNA: TGTGCCAGCAGCTCGGACCCCATATTGGGAGAGACCCAGTACTTC; CDR3 protein: CASSSDPILGETQYF; D gene: NA; clone size: NA; V gene: TRBV11-2; J gene: TRBJ2-5
CDR3 DNA: TGTGCCAGCAGCTTAGTCTCAGCAGGGAGCGAGCAGTACTTC; CDR3 protein: CASSLVSAGSEQYF; D gene: NA; clone size: once; V gene: TRBV7-2; J gene: TRBJ2-7
CDR3 DNA: TGTGCCAGTAGTATTACCCAGGGTAACTACAATGAGCAGTTCTTC; CDR3 protein: CASSITQGNYNEQFF; D gene: NA; clone size: NA; V gene: TRBV19; J gene: TRBJ2-1
CDR3 DNA: TGTGCCAGCAGCGTAGGTCCCCCCCCTTTGAATGAGCAGTTCTTC; CDR3 protein: CASSVGPPPLNEQFF; D gene: NA; clone size: NA; V gene: TRBV9; J gene: TRBJ2-1
CDR3 DNA: TGCGCCAGCAGCCAAGTGGGCCGACCCTTATGTGAGCAGTTCTTC; CDR3 protein: CASSQVGRPLCEQFF; D gene: NA; clone size: NA; V gene: TRBV4-1; J gene: TRBJ2-1
CDR3 DNA: TGCGCCAGCAGCCAAGATTGGGCTAGCGGAAATTACAATGAGCAGTTCTTC; CDR3 protein: CASSQDWASGNYNEQFF; D gene: TRBD2; clone size: NA; V gene: TRBV4-1; J gene: TRBJ2-1
CDR3 DNA: TGTGCCAGCAGCCCTCTGGACGGGGGCAACTCTGGAAACACCATATATTTT; CDR3 protein: CASSPLDGGNSGNTIYF; D gene: NA; clone size: NA; V gene: TRBV9; J gene: TRBJ1-3
CDR3 DNA: TGTGCCAGCAGTTGGAATATGGGGGTAACCTACAATGAGCAGTTCTTC; CDR3 protein: CASSWNMGVTYNEQFF; D gene: NA; clone size: NA; V gene: TRBV27; J gene: TRBJ2-1